The 22 T cell receptor beta chains reported below all come from one sample, sequenced in a study of T cells in Graves' hyperthyroidism and ophthalmopathy. Amplification of TCR beta CDR3 regions used RNA as the template. A first-round RT-PCR of the TCR CDR3 used the HTBI primer set. One entry per CDR3 protein, called by TCRdb with MiXCR from the multiplex PCR reads. This sample carries under 350,000 distinct CDR3 sequences, over 20% of them seen once, and the ten largest clones take under 55%. The sample taken for sequencing was blood. The receptor set was obtained from a woman aged 45-65 years with Graves' hyperthyroidism.

V usage is TRBV27 and J usage is TRBJ1-6, with unresolved D. Germline CDR1 reads MNHEY; CDR2 reads SMNVEV (reference sequence). The V and J ends lost 7 bases and 0 bases respectively, with 16 bases between them. This CDR3 spans 17 amino acids. The CDR3 nucleotides read TGTGCCAGCACCACTACGGCGGGGAGCTCCTATAATTCACCCCTCCACTTT. Protein product: CASTTTAGSSYNSPLHF.

This clonotype came up many times. The J gene is TRBJ2-5, the V gene TRBV28; 11 bases fit TRBD1. Trimming at V came to 5 bases and at J to 2 bases, leaving 7 bases not matched to a gene. This CDR3 contains 16 residues. Per germline, CDR1 MDHEN and CDR2 SYDVKM. The CDR3 region is CASSGQGAIVQETQYF. The DNA of the CDR3 is TGTGCCAGCAGTGGACAGGGGGCGATTGTTCAAGAGACCCAGTACTTC.

Many counts were recorded for this clonotype. The V gene is TRBV15, the J gene TRBJ2-1; 12 nucleotides line up with TRBD2. In germline, CDR1 is LNHNV, CDR2 YYDKDF (reference sequence). The CDR3 spans 16 residues. J lost 7 bases, V lost 3 bases, and 7 bases had no gene match. This CDR3 is CATSSGRTSGKNEQFF. Written as DNA, the CDR3 is TGTGCCACCAGCAGTGGGAGGACTAGCGGGAAGAATGAGCAGTTCTTC.

This chain joins TRBV7-2 and TRBJ2-1; D unclear. Trimming shortened V by 1 base and J by 2 bases, and 9 bases separated the two germline ends. CDR3 length: 15 residues. Germline loops: CDR1 SGHTA, CDR2 FQGNSA. The CDR3 coding sequence is TGTGCCAGCAGCTTAGTAGGTGAAGCCTACAATGAGCAGTTCTTC. This encodes CASSLVGEAYNEQFF.

This clonotype has at least ten counts. The chain uses TRBV12-3 or TRBV12-4 and TRBJ2-7; 7 nucleotides line up with TRBD2. V lost 7 bases and J lost 6; bases outside the gene matches: 12. This CDR3 has 14 residues. The DNA of the CDR3 is TGTGCCAGCACCTCTGGCGGGAGCATTCCCGAGCAGTACTTC. Translated, it gives CASTSGGSIPEQYF.

In regard to this clonotype: The junction departs from germline at one end; a sequencing error may be responsible. The CDR3 DNA reads TGTGCCAGCAGTCCCCGGGGGCCCACAGATACGCAGTATTTT. Amino acid sequence: CASSPRGPTDTQYF. The J gene is TRBJ2-3, the V gene TRBV10-3; D may correspond to TRBD1 or TRBD2 (6 bases each). The CDR3 extends over 14 amino acids. From germline, CDR1 is ENHRY and CDR2 SYGVKD.

In the case of this clonotype: A much larger clone differs by one base, so this may be a read error. This chain links TRBV28 with TRBJ2-3, with D perhaps assigned TRBD1 or TRBD2 (6 bases each). The CDR3 is 16 amino acids. CDR1 MDHEN and CDR2 SYDVKM come from the germline V gene. V was pared by 4 bases and J by 9 bases, with 23 bases between. The CDR3 nucleotides are TGTGCCAGCAGTTCCCTAGTGGGGGGCCTGGCCTACACGCAGTATTTT. Its translation: CASSSLVGGLAYTQYF.

The CDR3 DNA sequence: TGTGCCAGCAGCCCCACAGGGAAAGCTGGAAACACCATATATTTT. It encodes CASSPTGKAGNTIYF. The chain carries TRBV2 and TRBJ1-3; perhaps TRBD1 as D (6 bases). Germline V gene data show CDR1 as SNHLY and CDR2 as FYNNEI. The CDR3 consists of 15 residues. With 6 bases removed from V and 2 bases from J, the gap between germline ends came to 14 bases.

This clonotype was counted many times. The chain links TRBV28 to TRBJ1-5; D is possibly TRBD1 (5 bases). Germline V CDR1 and CDR2: MDHEN, SYDVKM. Trimming removed 7 bases at V and 2 bases at J, with 15 bases between. This CDR3 contains 15 residues. The CDR3 nucleotides are TGTGCCAGCACCCCCGCGACGGGGGGCAATCAGCCCCAGCATTTT. Protein product: CASTPATGGNQPQHF.

This clonotype has ten or more counts. This chain uses TRBV28 with TRBJ2-1, with D possibly being TRBD2 (6 bases). CDR1 MDHEN and CDR2 SYDVKM come from the germline V gene. Trimming removed 6 bases from V and 3 bases from J, with 24 bases in between. The CDR3 loop spans 18 amino acids. This CDR3 reads CASSTSPTSSLSYNEQFF. CDR3 DNA: TGTGCCAGCAGCACATCACCGACTAGTTCCCTCAGCTACAATGAGCAGTTCTTC.

This clonotype was counted between two and nine times. V and J are TRBV7-6 and TRBJ2-7, with TRBD1 matching 7 bases. The J segment lost 5 bases and the V segment lost 6 bases, leaving 13 bases of the junction unmatched. CDR3 length: 15 residues. Looked up from germline, CDR1 is SGHVS and CDR2 is FNYEAQ. The CDR3 nucleotides are TGTGCCAGCAGGCTAACGCCCGCAGGGGGAAACGAGCAGTACTTC. Translated: CASRLTPAGGNEQYF.

This clonotype was counted ten times or more. The chain has TRBV6-6 and TRBJ2-1; the match to TRBD1 covers 9 bases. Trimming took 6 bases from V and 7 from J; bases not matched to a gene: 16. The CDR3 consists of 17 residues. Germline loops: CDR1 MNHNY, CDR2 SVGAGI (reference sequence). The chain's CDR3 is CASRRNPRDRVVNEQFF. The CDR3 nucleotides read TGTGCCAGCAGGCGAAATCCCCGGGACAGGGTGGTTAATGAGCAGTTCTTC.

The sample holds many counts of this clonotype. The genes are TRBV28 and TRBJ1-4; D gene uncertain. Germline V gene data show CDR1 as MDHEN and CDR2 as SYDVKM. Trimming took off 3 bases at V and 3 bases at J, with 8 bases between the two ends. The CDR3 extends over 14 amino acids. In DNA, the CDR3 is TGTGCCAGCAGTTTTATGGAGGCTAATGAAAAACTGTTTTTT. Translating gives CASSFMEANEKLFF.

This clonotype occurred many times. The chain uses TRBV5-1 and TRBJ2-1; TRBD1 aligns across 10 bases. This CDR3 comprises 14 residues. The junction had 1 base not matched to a gene; V was cut back by 0 bases and J by 7 bases. Germline CDR1 is SGHRS and CDR2 is YFSETQ. The CDR3: CASSLGQGANEQFF. The CDR3 region has the DNA TGCGCCAGCAGCTTGGGACAGGGGGCAAATGAGCAGTTCTTC.

The genes are TRBV10-3 and TRBJ2-1; 12 bases line up with TRBD2. Per the germline V gene, CDR1 is ENHRY and CDR2 is SYGVKD. This CDR3 spans 16 amino acids. V lost 6 bases to trimming and J lost 2 bases; unmatched junction nucleotides: 5. CDR3 residues: CAIRGGLAGTYNEQFF. CDR3 in DNA: TGTGCCATCAGGGGAGGACTAGCGGGAACCTACAATGAGCAGTTCTTC.

The chain has TRBV24-1 and TRBJ2-1; D might be TRBD1 (5 bases). CDR3 length equals 18 residues. Trimming left V 4 bases short and J 1 base short, with 19 bases between. Germline CDR1 is KGHDR and CDR2 is SFDVKD. The CDR3, as DNA: TGTGCCACCAGTGAGACCTTTAGGGGAAAACGATCCTACAATGAGCAGTTCTTC. This translates into CATSETFRGKRSYNEQFF.

This clonotype has just a few counts. The chain couples TRBV20-1 to TRBJ2-7; a possible D gene is TRBD2 (5 bases). Germline CDR1 and CDR2: DFQATT and SNEGSKA (reference sequence). V lost 6 bases and J 2 bases, leaving 14 bases between the germline ends. The CDR3 consists of 13 residues. The CDR3 DNA is TGCAGTGCAATGAAGGAGGCCCCCTACGAGCAGTACTTC. Protein product: CSAMKEAPYEQYF.

In this sample, this clonotype turned up many times. The CDR3 DNA sequence: TGTGCCAGCAGTTTTCCGGGGGGGTCGCAAGAGACCCAGTACTTC. Translated, it gives CASSFPGGSQETQYF. The chain couples TRBV12-3 or TRBV12-4 to TRBJ2-5; 8 bases are shared with TRBD2. V gave up 3 bases and J gave up 2 bases; unmatched junction bases: 5. The CDR3 has 15 amino acids.

V gene TRBV13 combines with J gene TRBJ2-2; D not resolved. The CDR3 extends over 14 amino acids. Trimming shortened V by 6 bases and J by 5 bases, and 13 bases separated the two germline ends. Per germline, CDR1 PRHDT and CDR2 FYEKMQ (reference sequence). The CDR3, as DNA: TGTGCCAGCAGTGAAGCGCGCCAGACCGGGGAGCTGTTTTTT. Translated: CASSEARQTGELFF. Supplemented by reference TRBV13 and TRBJ2-2, the full variable domain reads AAGVIQSPRHLIKEKRETATLKCYPIPRHDTVYWYQQGPGQDPQFLISFYEKMQSDKGSIPDRFSAQQFSDYHSELNMSSLELGDSALYFCASSEARQTGELFFGEGSRLTVL.

The chain combines TRBV27 with TRBJ1-2; 12 bases match TRBD1. CDR3 length: 15 residues. Unmatched junction bases numbered 4, after V lost 3 bases and J lost 5 bases. Germline CDR1 and CDR2: MNHEY and SMNVEV (reference sequence). The DNA for the CDR3 is TGTGCCAGCAGTTTGGGGACAGGGGGCCTATATGGCTACACCTTC. This translates into CASSLGTGGLYGYTF.

J is TRBJ1-1 and V is TRBV7-9, with D uncertain. Germline V CDR1 and CDR2: SEHNR, FQNEAQ (reference sequence). V lost 1 base, J lost 7 bases, and 7 bases lay in between. The CDR3 extends over 12 amino acids. In nucleotides, the CDR3 is TGTGCCAGCAGCTTAGACAGTGGTGAAGCTTTCTTT. Its protein product is CASSLDSGEAFF. Full variable domain (missing parts from reference TRBV7-9 and TRBJ1-1): DTGVSQNPRHKITKRGQNVTFRCDPISEHNRLYWYRQTLGQGPEFLTYFQNEAQLEKSRLLSDRFSAERPKGSFSTLEIQRTEQGDSAMYLCASSLDSGEAFFGQGTRLTVV.

This clonotype has a count of ten or more. This sequence joins TRBV2 and TRBJ2-5; D not certain. This CDR3 spans 11 amino acids. Germline CDR1 and CDR2: SNHLY and FYNNEI. The V end lost 7 bases, the J end lost 1 base, and 4 bases lay between the germline ends. CDR3: CASMFQETQYF. The CDR3 DNA reads TGTGCCAGCATGTTCCAAGAGACCCAGTACTTC.